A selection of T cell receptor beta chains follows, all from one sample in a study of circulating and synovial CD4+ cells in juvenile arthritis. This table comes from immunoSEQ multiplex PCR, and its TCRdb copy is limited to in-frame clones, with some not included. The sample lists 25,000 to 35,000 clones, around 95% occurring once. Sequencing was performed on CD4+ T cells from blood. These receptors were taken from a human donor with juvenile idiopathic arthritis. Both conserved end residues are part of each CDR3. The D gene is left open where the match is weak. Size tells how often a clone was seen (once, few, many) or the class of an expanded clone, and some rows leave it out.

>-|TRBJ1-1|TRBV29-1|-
TGCAGCGTTGGTTTCAGGGGTGGAACTGAAGCTTTCTTT
CSVGFRGGTEAFF
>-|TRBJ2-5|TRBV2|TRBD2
TGTGCCAGCAGTGAACTAGCGGGAGGTGATGAGACCCAGTACTTC
CASSELAGGDETQYF
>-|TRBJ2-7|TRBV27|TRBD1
TGTGCCAGCGGTGAATCCGGGACAGGCGGTGAGCAGTACTTC
CASGESGTGGEQYF
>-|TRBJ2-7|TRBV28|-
TGTGCCAGCAGGAGACAGTCTCCCTACGAGCAGTACTTC
CASRRQSPYEQYF
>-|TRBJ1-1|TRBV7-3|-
TGTGCCAGCAGCTCGACAGGTTCTGCAGTGGGGGACACTGAAGCTTTCTTT
CASSSTGSAVGDTEAFF
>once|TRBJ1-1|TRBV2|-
TGTGCCAGCAGTCGCCAGGAACTTGAAGCTTTCTTT
CASSRQELEAFF
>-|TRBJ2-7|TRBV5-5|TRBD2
TGTGCCAGCTTTCTCGGGACTAGCGCCTACTACGAGCAGTACTTC
CASFLGTSAYYEQYF
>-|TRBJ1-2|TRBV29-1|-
TGCAGCGTTGAAAAGGACAAATCCTATGGCTACACCTTC
CSVEKDKSYGYTF
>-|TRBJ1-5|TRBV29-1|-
TGCAGCGTTGAAGACCTTCAAAGCCAGCCCCAGCATTTT
CSVEDLQSQPQHF
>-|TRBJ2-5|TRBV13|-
TGTGCCAGCAGCTTAGTAAAGTGGGGAGTTCAGGAGACCCAGTACTTC
CASSLVKWGVQETQYF
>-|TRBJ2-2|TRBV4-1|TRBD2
TGCGCCAGCAGCCAAGCAGGTAGCGGGAGGGTCCCCGGGGAGCTGTTTTTT
CASSQAGSGRVPGELFF
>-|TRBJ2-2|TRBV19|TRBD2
TGTGCCAGTAGTCTCCGTGGCGGGAGGCCGAACACCGGGGAGCTGTTTTTT
CASSLRGGRPNTGELFF
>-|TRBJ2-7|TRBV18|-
TGTGCCAGCTCACCACTGGGGCGAAGCGACGAGCAGTACTTC
CASSPLGRSDEQYF
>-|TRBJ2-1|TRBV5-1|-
TGCGCCAGCAGCGCCCCCGCAGGGGCGGGTTCAGGCTACAATGAGCAGTTCTTC
CASSAPAGAGSGYNEQFF
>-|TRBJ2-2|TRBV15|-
TGTGCCACCAGCAGAGGTCTCTCGAGGGAGGTTTCGGGCGGGGAGCTGTTTTTT
CATSRGLSREVSGGELFF
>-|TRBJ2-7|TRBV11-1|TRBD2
TGTGCCAGCAGCCCCCGCTGGGCGGGAGGCTACGAGCAGTACTTC
CASSPRWAGGYEQYF
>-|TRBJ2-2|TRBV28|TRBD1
TGTGCCAGCAGTTTAGTCAGGGGGCGACTTACCGGGGAGCTGTTTTTT
CASSLVRGRLTGELFF
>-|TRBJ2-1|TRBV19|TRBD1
TGTGCCAGTACGGCGGGACAGGGTTTTGGGAATGAGCAGTTCTTC
CASTAGQGFGNEQFF
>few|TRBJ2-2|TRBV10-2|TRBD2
TGCGCCAGCTCCCCTAGCGGGAGGATGATCGGGGAGCTGTTTTTT
CASSPSGRMIGELFF
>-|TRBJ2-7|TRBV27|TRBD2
TGTGCCAGCAGTTATCGGACTAGCGGGAGGGACTACGAGCAGTACTTC
CASSYRTSGRDYEQYF
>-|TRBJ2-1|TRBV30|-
TGTGCCTCGATGGAGGGATCGAAGCCCTACAATGAGCAGTTCTTC
CASMEGSKPYNEQFF
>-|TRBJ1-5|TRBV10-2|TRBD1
TGCGCCAGCAGTGAGTCCCCTCGGACAGGGAAGGACCAGCCCCAGCATTTT
CASSESPRTGKDQPQHF
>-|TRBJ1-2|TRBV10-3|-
TGTGCCATCAGGGACAGCGCCGATTATGGCTACACCTTC
CAIRDSADYGYTF
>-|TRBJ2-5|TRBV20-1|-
TGCAGTGCTAGCATCGGTTCGACCCAGTACTTC
CSASIGSTQYF
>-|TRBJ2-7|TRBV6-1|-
TGTGCCAGCAGTGTAGGACTGACCTCCTACGAGCAGTACTTC
CASSVGLTSYEQYF
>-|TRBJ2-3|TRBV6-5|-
TGTGCCAGCAGCCCTCCTGCGGATACGCAGTATTTT
CASSPPADTQYF
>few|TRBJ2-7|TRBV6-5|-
TGTGCCAGCAGTTCCCCTGGCGGTGCCTACGAGCAGTACTTC
CASSSPGGAYEQYF
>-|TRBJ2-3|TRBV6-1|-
TGTGCCAGCAGTGAAAATGGCAGGCCTCTTAGCACAGATACGCAGTATTTT
CASSENGRPLSTDTQYF
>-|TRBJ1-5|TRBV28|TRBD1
TGTGCCAGTAAGGCGACAGGGGAGTTTCAGTTACCGCAGCATTTT
CASKATGEFQLPQHF
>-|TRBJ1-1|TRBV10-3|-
TGTGCCACTAGACAGACAGTCAACACTGAAGCTTTCTTT
CATRQTVNTEAFF
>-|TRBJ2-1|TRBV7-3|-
TGTGCCAGCAGCCCCAATCCAGCGGGTTTCTCCTACAATGAGCAGTTCTTC
CASSPNPAGFSYNEQFF
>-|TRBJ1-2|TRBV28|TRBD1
TGTGCCAGCAGTTTAGGGACAGGGGATGGCTACACCTTC
CASSLGTGDGYTF
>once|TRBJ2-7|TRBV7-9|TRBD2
TGTGCCAGCAGCTTAGTAGGTAGCGGGAGCCCCTACGAGCAGTACTTC
CASSLVGSGSPYEQYF
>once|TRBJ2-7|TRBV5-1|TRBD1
TGCGCCAGCAGCCCGGGACAGGGTAACTACGAGCAGTACTTC
CASSPGQGNYEQYF
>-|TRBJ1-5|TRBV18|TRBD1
TGTGCCAGCTCACCCAATTACAGGGGTAGCAATCAGCCCCAGCATTTT
CASSPNYRGSNQPQHF
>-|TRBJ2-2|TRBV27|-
TGTGCCAGCAGTTACTACAGGGTGGGCACCGGGGAGCTGTTTTTT
CASSYYRVGTGELFF